The sequence of this T cell receptor beta chain was determined in a study of cytomegalovirus exposure and HLA in healthy donors. As for the study in general: Samples from HLA-typed donors yielded 85 million to 95 million unique TCRs in an early data release.

With 60 Vbeta and 13 Jbeta primers, the PCR was carried out. Data came from immunoSEQ multiplex PCR; TCRdb stores just in-frame clones and leaves some out. The table has 130,000 or so clones, roughly four fifths seen once. Broader study findings: Roughly uniform sequencing depth across donors was assumed, possibly incorrectly. Prior analysis indicated that the majority of TCR beta V segments exhibited productivity approximately 87% or approximately 30% of the time. An apparent linkage of common viral pathogens to several of the most significant clusters emerged in a later analysis.

This CDR3 has 11 residues. Trimming stripped 8 bases from V and 5 bases from J, with 8 bases between. Germline V gives CDR1 LGHNA, CDR2 YNFKEQ. This clone has just a few counts. Its antigen remains unidentified. The J gene is TRBJ2-3, the V gene TRBV4-2, with D perhaps matching TRBD1 (5 bases). The sample comprised PBMCs. This clonotype originated in a man aged 18 to 30 in good health and CMV-seropositive. The CDR3, as DNA: TGTGCCAGCGGGGCAGGAGATACGCAGTATTTT. Translating it yields CASGAGDTQYF.